The clone carrying this T cell receptor (beta chain) was counted at least ten times. Antigen: not known. Amplified TCR beta CDR3 regions derived from RNA transcripts. First-round RT-PCR with HTBI primers amplified the TCR CDR3 region. TCRdb re-analysed the multiplex PCR reads in MiXCR, keeping a single row per CDR3 protein. This table has around 300,000 distinct CDR3 sequences, about an eighth appearing once. This sample was included in a study of T cells in Graves' hyperthyroidism and ophthalmopathy. Whole-study findings and limits: Ophthalmopathy was told apart from stable hyperthyroidism by a 13 V-J model. It was a median around 6 months before onset that the model predicted ophthalmopathy.

Trimming removed 2 bases from V and 6 bases from J, with 6 bases in between. CDR3 length: 12 amino acids. Germline V lookup: CDR1 SGHAT, CDR2 FQNNGV. This receptor was identified in a woman in her twenties or thirties with Graves' hyperthyroidism that later progressed to Graves' ophthalmopathy. V usage is TRBV11-2 and J usage is TRBJ2-3; no reliable D call. The sequenced material came from blood. In DNA form, the CDR3 reads TGTGCCAGCAGCTTAAAAGGGGATACGCAGTATTTT. It translates to CASSLKGDTQYF.